This T cell receptor beta chain was captured by sequencing in a study of human T cells and chemical hapten exposure (dated by TCRdb to about 2021). In terms of the full investigation: For sensitization, 2% DPC in acetone was applied to an approximately 2 cm by approximately 2 cm area of upper inner arm skin. Patients additionally received weekly therapeutic DPC doses to the scalp throughout the approximately 25-week study period. Patch tests used Finn chambers with 0.01% DPC on the upper back, scored after 6 days by International Contact Dermatitis Research Group standards. The patient cohort, mostly female, included alopecia areata with under or over 50% scalp involvement, alopecia totalis and alopecia universalis. Libraries were pooled for sequencing, and variation in per-sample TCR yields was attributed mainly to small differences in library volumes within the pool. Peripheral blood TCR repertoire changes were tracked in vivo in alopecia patients during primary and secondary sensitization to the hapten diphenylcyclopropenone (DPC). Blood was sampled from patients pre-sensitization (week 0) and at 2, 6 and about 24 weeks after DPC sensitization. Some 29 alopecia patients provided blood for TCR sequencing at one to four time points (pre-sensitization, 2, 6 and 24 weeks).

From the germline V gene, CDR1 is SNHLY and CDR2 is FYNNEI. The CDR3 runs 15 residues from the cysteine to the phenylalanine. This entry keeps only the CDR3 DNA: 45 bases, framed from base 1. V is reduced by 0 bases and J by 10 bases, leaving a spacing of 15 bases between them. Library method: RACE. The reads were generated on a NextSeq 500. During library preparation, unique molecular identifiers were attached to individual cDNA molecules so that TCRs could be counted in a quantitative, reproducible way. From each blood RNA sample, both TCR alpha and TCR beta chains were sequenced. Per the authors' processing: A median of approximately 100,000 TCRs per sample was observed, with a range of about 20,000 to 690,600. V, J and CDR3 annotation of the TCR reads was carried out using the Decombinator software suite. To make PS versus PT1 abundance plots, every sample was subsampled to the same number of TCRs (28,000). TCRs were defined as expanded if absent before sensitization and observed at least eight times at the 2-week time point. TCRdb reanalyzed the raw reads on its own, using fastp at Q25 for trimming and MiXCR for clone calling, and kept in-frame beta chains. CDR3 protein duplicates are merged, each entry listing the most common genes and DNA. These V and J calls rely on TCRdb rather than the paper's analysis. The sample has 300,000 to 450,000 distinct CDR3 sequences on record, around 5% of them singletons. 2% to 2.5% of the sample rests with the top ten.

The meaning of the sample's time point label: patch test 1, 2 weeks after DPC sensitization. The treatment or condition label, read with the paper, signifies: therapeutic diphenylcyclopropenone sensitization with weekly scalp DPC. At each patch-test visit, blood was drawn before the patch test was applied. Eligible patients were aged 18 to 70, diagnosed with alopecia, deemed suitable for DPC therapy, and excluded if pregnant. Total RNA was isolated from unfractionated whole blood collected in Tempus Blood RNA tubes. This clonotype was counted ten times or more. There is no known antigen for this receptor. No base quality values were provided; no much bigger clone lies one nucleotide off. Results and caveats for the whole study, not just this receptor: All patients had alopecia, a presumed autoimmune disease, so their immune response might differ from that of healthy individuals. DPC sensitization did not change how many TCRs were above 1 in 1000 frequency, and no evidence was found of alterations in global repertoire structure. Patch test score was positively correlated with the number of PT1 expanded TCRs, with significance at thresholds 8, 16 and 32 but not at 4. Compared with pre-sensitization or healthy control sets, expanded TCRs formed significantly more large CDR3 similarity clusters, which is consistent with antigen-driven responses. Repeated subsampling changed both the strength of the expansion versus patch-test correlation and the threshold at which that correlation became significant.

The sequence came from a woman between 45 and 60 years old with alopecia areata. Some clones in this sample may be carry-over from other donors' samples. The V gene is TRBV2 and the J gene is TRBJ1-4, with the D gene too uncertain to name. The sample in question was whole blood, obtained in connection with sensitization to the hapten diphenylcyclopropenone (DPC). The DNA sequence reads TGTGCCAGCAGTGAAGCGCTTCGGGGAGCTGGAAAACTGTTTTTT. Translated, it gives CASSEALRGAGKLFF.